This T cell receptor beta chain was captured by sequencing in a study of blood T cells in healthy people across ages. Combining a sample-barcoded 5' primer with a J-beta primer mix, a second PCR ran for about 6 to 12 cycles. Through a template-switch adaptor with 12 random nucleotides, each cDNA molecule received a tag. Sequencing recovered at least 2.5 million CDR3-containing paired-end reads from each sample. One entry per CDR3 protein results from TCRdb running MiXCR on the 5' RACE reads. This sample yields approximately 960,000 distinct CDR3 sequences, of which 25% to 35% are seen a single time; about 10% belongs to the top ten. This clonotype was seen repeatedly, ten times or more. The J segment lost 2 bases and the V segment lost 7 bases, leaving 10 bases of the junction unmatched. The germline V gene has CDR1 DFQATT and CDR2 SNEGSKA (reference sequence). The CDR3 sequence is 14 residues long.

This sample was shared with a second study, whose subject was T cells of mothers and their children. From that second work: A few healthy Caucasian mothers, along with their six children, served as the donors.

The rearrangement links TRBV20-1 to TRBJ2-7, with 8 positions matching TRBD1. This TCR came from a woman aged 40 to 50 in good health. Sequences were obtained from blood. CDR3 sequence: CSVTPTGDPYEQYF. The CDR3 coding sequence is TGCAGTGTAACCCCGACAGGGGACCCCTACGAGCAGTACTTC.